The clone carrying this TCR beta chain occurred a few times. J was trimmed by 5 bases and V by 4 bases; bases with no gene match: 2. CDR1 is SGHTA, CDR2 FQGNSA, per germline. This CDR3 comprises 13 residues. Assay used: immunoSEQ multiplex PCR; TCRdb lists only in-frame clones, some missing. The table includes around 200,000 clones, 88% detected once. These data originate in a study of blood T cell repertoires in COVID-19. Study-wide background: COVID-19 samples, acute and convalescent, were from the United States, Italy and Spain.

The specimen sequenced was peripheral blood. The receptor was derived from a man between 18 and 35 years old with active or convalescent COVID-19. V gene TRBV7-2 combines with J gene TRBJ1-2, with 9 bases matching TRBD1. The CDR3 region has the DNA TGTGCCAGCAGCTCGACAGGGGGGTATGGCTACACCTTC. Protein: CASSSTGGYGYTF.